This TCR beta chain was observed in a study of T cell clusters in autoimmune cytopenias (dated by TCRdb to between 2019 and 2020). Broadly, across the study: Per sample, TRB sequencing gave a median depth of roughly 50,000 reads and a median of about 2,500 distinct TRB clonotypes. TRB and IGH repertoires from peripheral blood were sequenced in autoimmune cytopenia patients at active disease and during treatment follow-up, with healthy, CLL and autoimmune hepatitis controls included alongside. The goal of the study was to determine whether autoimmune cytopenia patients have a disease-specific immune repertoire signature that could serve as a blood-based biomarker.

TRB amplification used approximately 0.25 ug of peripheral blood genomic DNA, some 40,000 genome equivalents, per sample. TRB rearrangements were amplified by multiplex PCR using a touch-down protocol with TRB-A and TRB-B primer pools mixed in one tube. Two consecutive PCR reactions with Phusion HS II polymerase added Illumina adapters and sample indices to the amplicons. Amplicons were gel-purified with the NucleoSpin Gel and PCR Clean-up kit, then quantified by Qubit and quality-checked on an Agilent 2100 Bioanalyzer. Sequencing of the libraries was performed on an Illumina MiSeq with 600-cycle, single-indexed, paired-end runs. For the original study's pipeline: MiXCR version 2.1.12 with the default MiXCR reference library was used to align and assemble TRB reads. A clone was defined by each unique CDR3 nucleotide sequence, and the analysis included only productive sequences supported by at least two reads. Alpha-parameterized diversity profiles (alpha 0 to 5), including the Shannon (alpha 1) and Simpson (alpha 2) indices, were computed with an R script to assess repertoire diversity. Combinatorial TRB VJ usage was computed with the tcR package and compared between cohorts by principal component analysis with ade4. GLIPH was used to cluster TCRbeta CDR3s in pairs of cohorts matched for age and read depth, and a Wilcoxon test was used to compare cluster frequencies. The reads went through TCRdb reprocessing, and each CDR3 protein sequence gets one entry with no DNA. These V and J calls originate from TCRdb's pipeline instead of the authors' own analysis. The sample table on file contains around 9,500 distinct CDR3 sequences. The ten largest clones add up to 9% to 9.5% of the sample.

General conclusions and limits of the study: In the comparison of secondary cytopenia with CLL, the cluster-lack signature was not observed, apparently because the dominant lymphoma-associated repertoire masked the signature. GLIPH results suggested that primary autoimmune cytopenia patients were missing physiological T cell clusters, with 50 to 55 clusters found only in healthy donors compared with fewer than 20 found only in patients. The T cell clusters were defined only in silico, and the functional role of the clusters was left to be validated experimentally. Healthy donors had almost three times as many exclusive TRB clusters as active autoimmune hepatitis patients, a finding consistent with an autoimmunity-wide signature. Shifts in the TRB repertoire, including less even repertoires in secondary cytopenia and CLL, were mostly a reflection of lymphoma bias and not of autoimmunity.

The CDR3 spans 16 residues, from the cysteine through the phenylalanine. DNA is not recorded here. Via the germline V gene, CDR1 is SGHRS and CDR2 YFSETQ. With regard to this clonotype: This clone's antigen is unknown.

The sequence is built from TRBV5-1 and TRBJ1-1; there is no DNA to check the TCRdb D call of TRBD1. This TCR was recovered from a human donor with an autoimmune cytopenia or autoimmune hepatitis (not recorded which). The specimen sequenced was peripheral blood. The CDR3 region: CASSLALHPGNTEAFF.